What follows are 19 T cell receptor beta chains derived from one specimen sequenced in a study of metastatic and nonmetastatic thyroid tumors. Patients underwent thyroid surgery, and none had received any treatment before it. Via MiXCR, TCRdb re-called the PCR reads. The repertoire holds 20,000 to 25,000 clones, about 20% seen once, with approximately 13% in the top ten. Sequencing used tumor tissue. The receptor source for this set is a female donor with papillary thyroid cancer or a benign thyroid nodule (not recorded which). Some clones in this sample may be carry-over from other donors' samples.

This clone was recorded many times. This may be a read error, as it is one base from a much larger clone. The V call is TRBV20-1, the J call TRBJ1-1; the match to TRBD1 covers 10 bases. V gave up 7 bases and J gave up 1 base; unmatched junction bases: 9. The CDR3 contains 15 residues. CDR1 DFQATT and CDR2 SNEGSKA come from the germline V gene (reference sequence). The CDR3 reads CSVVDRGLGNTEAFF. CDR3 bases: TGCAGTGTTGTAGACAGGGGGCTTGGGAACACTGAAGCTTTCTTT.

V usage is TRBV5-1 and J usage is TRBJ1-1; 9 bases line up with TRBD1. This CDR3 region has 13 residues. Trimming at V came to 5 bases and at J to 2 bases, leaving 1 base not matched to a gene. The germline V gene has CDR1 SGHRS and CDR2 YFSETQ. This CDR3 is CASRQGANTEAFF. As DNA, the CDR3 is TGCGCCAGCAGACAGGGGGCCAACACTGAAGCTTTCTTT.

This clone has ten or more counts. The rearrangement uses TRBV20-1 and TRBJ1-5; no clear D gene. CDR1 and CDR2 from the germline V gene are DFQATT and SNEGSKA (reference sequence). The V and J ends lost 6 bases and 5 bases respectively, with 17 bases between them. The CDR3 covers 14 residues. CDR3 sequence: CSAKRSDVHQPQHF. The CDR3 DNA is TGCAGTGCAAAGAGGTCGGATGTTCATCAGCCCCAGCATTTT.

This clone has a count of ten or more. Since a much larger clone is just one base distant, this may be a read error. The chain has TRBV6-5 and TRBJ2-1; TRBD2 matches at 9 bases. The CDR3 extends over 16 amino acids. CDR1 and CDR2 from the germline V gene are MNHEY and SVGAGI. The CDR3 sequence: CASGYRASGTNNEQFF. CDR3 coding DNA: TGTGCCAGCGGTTATCGGGCTAGCGGGACCAACAATGAGCAGTTCTTC.

By sample share, this clone is medium-sized (0.01 to 0.1%). The CDR3 region has the DNA TGTGCCAGCAGCTCGGGGGGGTTTGGGGCCAACGTCCTGACTTTC. Its protein is CASSSGGFGANVLTF. The chain uses TRBV11-2 and TRBJ2-6; the match to TRBD2 covers 8 bases. The germline CDR1 and CDR2 sequences are SGHAT and FQNNGV. The junction had 2 bases not matched to a gene; V was cut back by 4 bases and J by 3 bases. There are 15 residues in the CDR3.

This clone is termed medium-sized. V and J are TRBV30 and TRBJ1-1; D gene unclear. The CDR3 covers 11 residues. Trimming removed 4 bases from V and 2 bases from J, with 5 bases in between. The germline V gene has CDR1 GTSNPN and CDR2 SVGIG (reference sequence). The CDR3 region is CAWTDNTEAFF. Here the CDR3 DNA reads TGTGCCTGGACCGACAACACTGAAGCTTTCTTT.

This clone was observed a few times. The chain joins TRBV11-1 to TRBJ2-3; 12 bases line up with TRBD2. CDR1 SGHAT and CDR2 FQDESV come from the germline V gene (reference sequence). J gave up 9 bases and V 0 bases, and 4 bases lay outside the gene matches. There are 15 residues in the CDR3. CDR3 in amino acids: CASSLARTSGITQYF. DNA of the CDR3: TGTGCCAGCAGCTTAGCCAGGACTAGCGGGATAACGCAGTATTTT.

This clone has a count of ten or more. This chain uses TRBV11-1 with TRBJ2-2; 11 bases map to TRBD1. Looked up from germline, CDR1 is SGHAT and CDR2 is FQDESV (reference sequence). The CDR3 has 16 residues. Trimming took 5 bases from V and 6 from J; bases not matched to a gene: 8. The CDR3 DNA sequence: TGTGCCAGCAGCGGGGGACCGGGACAGGGGGCCGGGGAGCTGTTTTTT. Encoded protein: CASSGGPGQGAGELFF. The full variable domain, in which reference TRBV11-1 and TRBJ2-2 provide the parts outside the CDR3, is EAEVAQSPRYKITEKSQAVAFWCDPISGHATLYWYRQILGQGPELLVQFQDESVVDDSQLPKDRFSAERLKGVDSTLKIQPAELGDSAMYLCASSGGPGQGAGELFFGEGSRLTVL.

This clone came up many times. This specimen includes other DNA sequences encoding the same CDR3. The chain carries TRBV2 and TRBJ2-2; D perhaps matches TRBD2 (5 bases). Trimming removed 3 bases from V and 2 bases from J, with 10 bases in between. The CDR3 length is 15 residues. CDR1 and CDR2 (germline): SNHLY, FYNNEI. The CDR3 DNA reads TGTGCCAGCAGTGATCCCCGGGGTAACACCGGGGAGCTGTTTTTT. Protein: CASSDPRGNTGELFF.

V is TRBV20-1 and J is TRBJ1-1; the match to TRBD1 covers 11 bases. This CDR3 region has 14 residues. V shed 5 bases and J 2 bases; nucleotides not matched to a gene: 4. Germline V CDR1 and CDR2: DFQATT, SNEGSKA (reference sequence). CDR3 in DNA: TGCAGTGCTCGGACAGGGGGCAGTAACACTGAAGCTTTCTTT. Residues: CSARTGGSNTEAFF.

This clone was recorded at least ten times. The V and J genes are TRBV20-1 and TRBJ2-3; D possibly matches TRBD1 or TRBD2 (6 bases each). CDR1 DFQATT and CDR2 SNEGSKA come from the germline V gene (reference sequence). V was cut by 5 bases and J by 5 bases, with 17 bases left in between. The CDR3 contains 14 residues. The CDR3 DNA sequence: TGCAGTGCTGATTCCTGGGGGGCCCAAGATACGCAGTATTTT. Its translation is CSADSWGAQDTQYF.

This clone was detected a few times. The chain is built from TRBV6-1 and TRBJ2-6, with D tentatively TRBD1 (6 bases). CDR1 MNHNS and CDR2 SASEGT come from the germline V gene. V lost 7 bases and J lost 0, with 7 bases in between. This CDR3 spans 14 amino acids. CDR3 sequence: CASMDSSGANVLTF. The CDR3 bases are TGTGCCAGCATGGACAGCTCTGGGGCCAACGTCCTGACTTTC.

The V call is TRBV5-1, the J call TRBJ1-2; possible D gene TRBD1, 5 bases. CDR3 length equals 15 residues. V was shortened by 1 base and J by 4 bases, with 14 bases between the two germline ends. CDR1 and CDR2 (germline): SGHRS, YFSETQ. The CDR3 loop is CASSLSDSGPYGYTF. As DNA, the CDR3 is TGCGCCAGCAGCTTGAGTGACAGCGGGCCCTATGGCTACACCTTC.

This clone was observed once. Compared with germline, one end of the junction differs, possibly owing to a read error. The chain links TRBV5-1 to TRBJ2-1; 9 bases match TRBD1. The CDR3 extends over 15 amino acids. Germline V lookup: CDR1 SGHRS, CDR2 YFSETQ. CDR3 residues: CVSIPAGQGGNEQFF. CDR3 bases: TGCGTCAGCATCCCGGCGGGACAGGGTGGGAATGAGCAGTTCTTC.

The J gene is TRBJ2-1, the V gene TRBV6-1, with 10 bases that match TRBD2. CDR1 and CDR2 from the germline V gene are MNHNS and SASEGT. CDR3 size: 16 residues. V was pared by 6 bases and J by 5 bases, with 10 bases of the junction left unmatched. CDR3 in amino acids: CASSSYGLADDNEQFF. CDR3 DNA sequence: TGTGCCAGCAGCTCCTATGGACTAGCGGATGACAATGAGCAGTTCTTC.

This clone was detected ten times or more. The gene calls are TRBV29-1 and TRBJ1-1; weak D call: TRBD1 (6 bases). This CDR3 has 10 amino acids. Trimming shortened V by 5 bases and J by 8 bases, and 9 bases separated the two germline ends. CDR1 is SQVTM, CDR2 ANQGSEA, per germline. CDR3 sequence (DNA): TGCAGCGTTCGACAGGCCGAAGCTTTCTTT. Its translation: CSVRQAEAFF.

CDR3 loop: CAWSIGGADTQYF. In DNA, the CDR3 is TGTGCCTGGAGTATAGGTGGGGCAGATACGCAGTATTTT. The chain combines TRBV30 with TRBJ2-3; D unresolved. This CDR3 has 13 amino acids. Per the germline V gene, CDR1 is GTSNPN and CDR2 is SVGIG (reference sequence). The ends were cut back, 2 bases at V and 4 bases at J, with 10 bases in the middle.

By sample fraction, this clone is medium-sized. CDR3 loop: CASMGTGGYGEQYF. The CDR3 coding sequence is TGTGCCAGCATGGGGACAGGGGGATACGGCGAGCAGTACTTC. The chain links TRBV6-1 to TRBJ2-7; 11 bases are shared with TRBD1. V dropped 7 bases and J dropped 6; count of bases not matched to a gene: 8. The CDR3 loop spans 14 amino acids. CDR1 is MNHNS, CDR2 SASEGT, per germline.

This clone was counted only a few times. The chain has TRBV20-1 and TRBJ2-1; 10 positions agree with TRBD2. CDR1 and CDR2 from the germline V gene are DFQATT and SNEGSKA (reference sequence). Unmatched junction bases numbered 6, after V lost 7 bases and J lost 0 bases. The CDR3 contains 15 residues. CDR3 protein: CSGIGLADSYNEQFF. DNA of the CDR3: TGCAGTGGGATCGGACTAGCGGACTCCTACAATGAGCAGTTCTTC.